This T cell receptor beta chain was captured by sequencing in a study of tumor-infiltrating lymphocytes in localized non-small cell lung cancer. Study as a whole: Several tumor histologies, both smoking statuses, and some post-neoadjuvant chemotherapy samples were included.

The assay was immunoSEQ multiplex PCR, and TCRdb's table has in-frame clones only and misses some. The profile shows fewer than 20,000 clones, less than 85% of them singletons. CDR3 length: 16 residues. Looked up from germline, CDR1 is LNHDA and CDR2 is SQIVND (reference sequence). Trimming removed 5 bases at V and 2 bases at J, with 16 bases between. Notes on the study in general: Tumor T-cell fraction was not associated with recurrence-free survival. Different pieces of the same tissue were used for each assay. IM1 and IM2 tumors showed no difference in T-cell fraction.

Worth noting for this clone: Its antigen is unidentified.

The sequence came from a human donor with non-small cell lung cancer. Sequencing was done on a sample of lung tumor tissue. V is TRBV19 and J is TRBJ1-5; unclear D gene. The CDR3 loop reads CASSAAEARGNQPQHF. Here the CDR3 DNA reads TGTGCCAGTAGTGCCGCAGAAGCGAGGGGCAATCAGCCCCAGCATTTT.